In this sample, the clone carrying this T cell receptor beta chain turned up a few times. Trimming left V 9 bases short and J 4 bases short, with 29 bases between. From germline, CDR1 is WNHNN and CDR2 SYGVQD (reference sequence). CDR3 size: 18 residues. The data belong to a study of blood T cell repertoires in COVID-19. Overall study: PBMCs, B-cell-depleted T cells, or T cells were the source of the cDNA or gDNA that made up the material.

Measured with immunoSEQ multiplex PCR; TCRdb has only the in-frame clones, and not every one. The sample contains 100,000 to 120,000 clones, just over 70% of which appear only once. The TCR sequence derives from a woman aged 40 to 50 with acute or convalescent COVID-19. V gene TRBV10-1 combines with J gene TRBJ2-3, with TRBD2 as a possible D gene (5 bases). The sample was peripheral blood. The CDR3 reads CARKVMARPRGGPDTQYF. The CDR3, as DNA: TGCGCCAGAAAGGTGATGGCTAGACCCCGAGGAGGCCCAGATACGCAGTATTTT.